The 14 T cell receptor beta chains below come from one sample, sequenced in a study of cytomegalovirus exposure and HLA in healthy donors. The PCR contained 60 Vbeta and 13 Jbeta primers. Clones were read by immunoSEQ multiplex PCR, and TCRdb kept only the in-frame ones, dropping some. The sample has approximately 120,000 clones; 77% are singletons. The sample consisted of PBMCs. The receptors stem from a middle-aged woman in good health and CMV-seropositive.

The CDR3 DNA follows: TGTGCCAGCAGCCCACTAGGTATAACAGATACGCAGTATTTT. It encodes CASSPLGITDTQYF. The rearrangement joins TRBV9 to TRBJ2-3; possible D gene TRBD2, 5 bases. This CDR3 is built from 14 residues. V shed 4 bases and J shed 3 bases, with 12 bases lying between them. Germline CDR1 and CDR2: SGDLS and YYNGEE.

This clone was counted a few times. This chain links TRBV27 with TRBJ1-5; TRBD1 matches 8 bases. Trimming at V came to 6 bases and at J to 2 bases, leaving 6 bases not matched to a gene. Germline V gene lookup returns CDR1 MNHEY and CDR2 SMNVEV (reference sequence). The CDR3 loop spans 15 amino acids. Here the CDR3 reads CASSPDRGGNQPQHF. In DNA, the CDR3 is TGTGCCAGCAGCCCTGACAGGGGTGGCAATCAGCCCCAGCATTTT.

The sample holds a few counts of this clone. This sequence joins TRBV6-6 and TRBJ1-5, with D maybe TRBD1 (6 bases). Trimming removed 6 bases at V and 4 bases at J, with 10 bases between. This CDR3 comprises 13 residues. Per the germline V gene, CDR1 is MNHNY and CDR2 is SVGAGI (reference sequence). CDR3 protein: CASSFDRNQPQHF. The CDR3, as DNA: TGTGCCAGCAGCTTCGACAGGAATCAGCCCCAGCATTTT.

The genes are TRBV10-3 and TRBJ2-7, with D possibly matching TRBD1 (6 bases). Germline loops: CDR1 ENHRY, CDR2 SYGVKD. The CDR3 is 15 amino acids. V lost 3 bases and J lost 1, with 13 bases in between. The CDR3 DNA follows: TGTGCCATCAGTGACTCCCGGGACATTTCCTACGAGCAGTACTTC. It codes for CAISDSRDISYEQYF.

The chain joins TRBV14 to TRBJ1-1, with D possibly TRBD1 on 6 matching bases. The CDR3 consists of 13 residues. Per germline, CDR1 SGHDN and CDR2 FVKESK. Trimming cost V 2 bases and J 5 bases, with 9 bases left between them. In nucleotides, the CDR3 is TGTGCCAGCAGCCAAATACAGGGTACTGAAGCTTTCTTT. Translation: CASSQIQGTEAFF.

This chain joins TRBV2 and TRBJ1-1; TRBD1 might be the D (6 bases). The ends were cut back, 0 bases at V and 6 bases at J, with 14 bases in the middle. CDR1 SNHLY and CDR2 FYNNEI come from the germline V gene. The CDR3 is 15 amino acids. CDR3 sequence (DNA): TGTGCCAGCAGTGAAGCGGGGGCTGGGGGGGCTGAAGCTTTCTTT. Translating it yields CASSEAGAGGAEAFF.

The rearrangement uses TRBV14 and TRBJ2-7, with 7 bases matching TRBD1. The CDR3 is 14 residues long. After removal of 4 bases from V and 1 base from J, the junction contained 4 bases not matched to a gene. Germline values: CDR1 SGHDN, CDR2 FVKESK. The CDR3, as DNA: TGTGCCAGCAGCCGGGACAGTAATTCCTACGAGCAGTACTTC. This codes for CASSRDSNSYEQYF.

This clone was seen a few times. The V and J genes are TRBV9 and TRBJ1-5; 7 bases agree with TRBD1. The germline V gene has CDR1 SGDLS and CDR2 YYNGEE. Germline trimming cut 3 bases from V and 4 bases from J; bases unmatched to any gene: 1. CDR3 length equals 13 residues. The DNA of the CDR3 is TGTGCCAGCAGCGGGACAGGTAATCAGCCCCAGCATTTT. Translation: CASSGTGNQPQHF.

This CDR3 is CASSLAASSYEQYF. As DNA, the CDR3 is TGTGCCAGCAGTTTAGCGGCCTCCTCCTACGAGCAGTACTTC. The chain is built from TRBV28 and TRBJ2-7; no definite D call. The germline CDR1 and CDR2 sequences are MDHEN and SYDVKM. This CDR3 has 14 residues. Trimming stripped 2 bases from V and 0 bases from J, with 8 bases between.

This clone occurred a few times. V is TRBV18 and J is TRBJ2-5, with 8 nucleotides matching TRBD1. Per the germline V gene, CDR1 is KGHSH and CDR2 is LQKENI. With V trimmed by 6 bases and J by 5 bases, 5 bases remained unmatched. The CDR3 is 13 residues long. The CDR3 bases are TGTGCCAGCTCGCCGACAGGGGAGGAGACCCAGTACTTC. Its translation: CASSPTGEETQYF.

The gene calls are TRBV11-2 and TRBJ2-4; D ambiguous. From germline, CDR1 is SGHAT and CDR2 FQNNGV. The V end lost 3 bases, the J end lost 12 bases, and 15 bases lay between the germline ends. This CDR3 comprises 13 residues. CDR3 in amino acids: CASSFGPLKNQYF. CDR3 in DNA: TGTGCCAGCAGCTTTGGGCCCCTCAAAAATCAGTACTTC.

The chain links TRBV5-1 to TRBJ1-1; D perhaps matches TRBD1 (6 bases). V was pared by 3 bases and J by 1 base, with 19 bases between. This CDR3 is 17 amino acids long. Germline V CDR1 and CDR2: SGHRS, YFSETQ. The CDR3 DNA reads TGCGCCAGCAGCTCGGGATACCTGACAGGCTCGAACACTGAAGCTTTCTTT. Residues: CASSSGYLTGSNTEAFF.

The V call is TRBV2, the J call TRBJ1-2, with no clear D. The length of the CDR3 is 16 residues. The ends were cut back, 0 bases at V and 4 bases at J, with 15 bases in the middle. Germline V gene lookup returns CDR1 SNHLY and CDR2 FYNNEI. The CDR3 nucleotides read TGTGCCAGCAGTGAAGCCTTAGCCGCTCAAGTCTATGGCTACACCTTC. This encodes CASSEALAAQVYGYTF.

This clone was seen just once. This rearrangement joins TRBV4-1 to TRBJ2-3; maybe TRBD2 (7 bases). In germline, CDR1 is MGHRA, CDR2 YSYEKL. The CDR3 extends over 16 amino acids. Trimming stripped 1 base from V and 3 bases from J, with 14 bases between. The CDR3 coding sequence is TGCGCCAGCAGCCAAGTCGGGGGGCGCGGGACAGATACGCAGTATTTT. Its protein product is CASSQVGGRGTDTQYF.